The T cell receptor beta chain described here comes from a study of vaccination effects on CD4 cells after COVID-19. Study background: Everyone in the study got two shots of either the BNT162b2 or mRNA-1273 vaccine.

With 9 to 11 days of culture completed, CD4+ T cells were isolated. The authors replaced half the medium with IL-2 medium on days 3 and 7. Using immunoSEQ multiplex PCR, the repertoire was profiled, and TCRdb retains in-frame clones only, with some absent. The sample lists some 31,000 clones, 70% occurring once. Worth noting for this clone: The antigen remains unidentified.

The sequence was collected from a human donor who received a COVID-19 vaccine. The material was CD4+ T cells from PBMCs cultured without peptide, obtained before COVID-19 vaccination.

This chain's CDR3 is CASSNILASSYNEQFF. The CDR3 DNA follows: TGTGCCAGCAGCAACATACTAGCGAGCTCCTACAATGAGCAGTTCTTC. The chain links TRBV7-9 to TRBJ2-1; TRBD2 matches at 7 bases. The CDR3 contains 16 residues. Germline lookup yields CDR1 SEHNR and CDR2 FQNEAQ (reference sequence). The ends lost 5 bases at V and 0 bases at J; junction bases unmatched: 7. Complete variable domain (other parts from reference TRBV7-9 and TRBJ2-1): DTGVSQNPRHKITKRGQNVTFRCDPISEHNRLYWYRQTLGQGPEFLTYFQNEAQLEKSRLLSDRFSAERPKGSFSTLEIQRTEQGDSAMYLCASSNILASSYNEQFFGPGTRLTVL.